The subject of this entry is one TCR beta chain. As yet, its antigen is unknown. The record originates from a study of beta chain features in type 1 diabetes. Study results and caveats: Type 1 diabetes patients showed a moderate but significant shortening of TCRB CDR3s in all four CD4+ subsets. PCR might favor shorter templates, equally in patients and controls.

What was sequenced were expressed TCRB transcripts, since all of the isolated RNA had been reverse transcribed. The method was immunoSEQ multiplex PCR; TCRdb's version includes in-frame clones alone and lacks a portion of them. This sample yields more than 550,000 clones, of which 11% to 15% are seen a single time; roughly 0.04% belongs to the top ten. Per germline, CDR1 GTSNPN and CDR2 SVGIG (reference sequence). There are 15 residues in the CDR3. V shed 2 bases, J shed 2 bases, and the junction held 6 bases outside the gene matches. The chain has TRBV30 and TRBJ1-5; 7 nucleotides align to TRBD1. The sample taken for sequencing was naive CD4+ T cells from blood. The TCR was taken from a man aged 18 to 29 with type 1 diabetes. The CDR3 DNA sequence: TGTGCCTGGAGTATTACAGGGGTGGGCAATCAGCCCCAGCATTTT. This encodes CAWSITGVGNQPQHF.